Given below is one TCR beta chain in context. The target antigen is unknown. CDR1 is SGHRS and CDR2 is YFSETQ in the germline V gene. CDR3 length equals 15 residues. V lost 1 base and J lost 4, with 14 bases in between. Donors were six healthy women in three monozygous twin pairs. MiXCR, run by TCRdb on the 5' RACE reads, gives a single entry per CDR3 protein. The table lists 400,000 or so distinct CDR3 sequences, over 25% of them singletons, with approximately 6.6% in the top ten. This sample was taken from a study of identical twins' blood T cells. Study-wide findings and caveats: Top TCRbeta clonotypes were shared more with twin than unrelated donors.

Material for sequencing was PBMCs. The chain is built from TRBV5-1 and TRBJ1-1, with D perhaps matching TRBD1 (6 bases). This clonotype originated in a woman aged 18 to 55 in good health. This CDR3 is CASSLNWDKVTEAFF. DNA for the CDR3: TGCGCCAGCAGCTTGAACTGGGACAAAGTCACTGAAGCTTTCTTT.